The sequence of this T cell receptor beta chain was determined in a study of human T cells and chemical hapten exposure. General study results and limits: The number of TCRs over 1 in 1000 frequency stayed unchanged after DPC.

Separate cDNA molecules received unique molecular identifiers, which the library attached to them. In the original processing: Samples ranged from roughly 20,000 to 700,000 TCRs, with a median of around 100,000. TCRdb called the RACE reads again in MiXCR, with one record for every CDR3 protein. The authors' filters were not applied to this entry. The sample gives 75,000 to 80,000 distinct CDR3 sequences, over 6.5% of which show up once; 1.7% is in the top ten. In its sample, this clonotype was seen many times. Its antigen remains unknown. With 6 bases removed from V and 4 bases from J, the gap between germline ends came to 10 bases. The germline V gene has CDR1 SQVTM and CDR2 ANQGSEA. The CDR3 length is 13 residues. Time point in this sample: healthy volunteer bleed at 6 weeks. Whole blood that had not been fractionated was the source of extracted total RNA.

The V call is TRBV29-1, the J call TRBJ1-6; a weak D match, TRBD1 (5 bases). The TCR originated in a female donor in good health. Some clones in this sample may be carry-over from other donors' samples. The sequenced sample was whole blood. Here the CDR3 reads CSVADSYNSPLHF. CDR3 DNA sequence: TGCAGCGTGGCAGACAGTTATAATTCACCCCTCCACTTT.